This T cell receptor beta chain was sequenced for a study of blood T cells in healthy people across ages. Overall study findings and caveats: TCR beta diversity per million T cells fell roughly linearly with age.

The authors ran a second PCR of roughly 6 to 12 cycles using a sample-barcoded 5' primer and a J-beta primer mix. Every molecule of cDNA carried a tag from a template-switch adaptor with 12 random nucleotides. TCRdb reanalysed the 5' RACE reads using MiXCR and keeps one entry per CDR3 protein. The top ten hold about 19% of the sample, which has more than 800,000 distinct CDR3 sequences, around 45% seen once. Germline lookup yields CDR1 SEHNR and CDR2 FQNEAQ (reference sequence). This CDR3 has 17 amino acids. On this clonotype: Its cognate antigen is unknown.

The genes are TRBV7-9 and TRBJ2-7; a possible D gene is TRBD1 (6 bases). The closer fit of TRBJ2-5 to the DNA end suggests the J call may be wrong. Material: blood. The receptor comes from a woman aged 55-75 years in good health. CDR3 region: CASSSTDQRGLRETQYF. Here the CDR3 DNA reads TGTGCCAGCAGCTCGACGGACCAGAGGGGGTTACGAGAGACCCAGTACTTC.